The following is a TCR beta chain sequence with its context. The sample is drawn from a study of blood T cell repertoires in COVID-19. Across the study: The cDNA or gDNA used as material had been derived from T cells, B-cell-depleted T cells, or PBMCs.

V was cut by 5 bases and J by 4 bases, with 15 bases left in between. This CDR3 region has 15 residues. Germline loops: CDR1 MNHEY, CDR2 SVGAGI. Original analysis: Using reference gene primer amplification, nucleated cell counts were estimated. Method: immunoSEQ multiplex PCR; TCRdb's copy keeps in-frame clones and lacks some. The D gene and trimming were derived from the DNA, and the V and J assignments and clone size from that table. The sample has tens of thousands of clones, 90% seen once. The J gene is TRBJ1-5, the V gene TRBV6-5, with D possibly matching TRBD1 (6 bases). The sequenced sample was peripheral blood. The TCR sequence derives from a human donor in a cohort sampled during active COVID-19. CDR3 DNA: TGTGCCAGCAGTCAGGGGAGATCGTGGAATCAGCCCCAGCATTTT. Translating gives CASSQGRSWNQPQHF.